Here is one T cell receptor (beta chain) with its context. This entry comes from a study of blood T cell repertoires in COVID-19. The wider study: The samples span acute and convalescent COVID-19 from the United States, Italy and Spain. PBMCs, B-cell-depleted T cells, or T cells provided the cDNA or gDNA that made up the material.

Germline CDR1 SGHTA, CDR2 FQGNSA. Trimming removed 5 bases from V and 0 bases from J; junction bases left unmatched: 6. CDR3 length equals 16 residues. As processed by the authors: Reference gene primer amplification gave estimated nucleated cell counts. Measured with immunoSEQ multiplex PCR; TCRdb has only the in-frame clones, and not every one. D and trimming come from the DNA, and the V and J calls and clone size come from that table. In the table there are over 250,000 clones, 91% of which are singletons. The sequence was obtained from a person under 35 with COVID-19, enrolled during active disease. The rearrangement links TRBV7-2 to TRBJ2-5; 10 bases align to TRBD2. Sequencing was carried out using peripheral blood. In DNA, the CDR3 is TGTGCCAGCAGCGCGACTAGCGGGTTGTACCAAGAGACCCAGTACTTC. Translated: CASSATSGLYQETQYF.